Shown below are 11 T cell receptor beta chains from a single sample sequenced in a study of long-term antiretroviral therapy in people with HIV. Investigators performed immunoSEQ version v3.0 at survey level. Clones were sequenced by immunoSEQ multiplex PCR, and TCRdb holds only the in-frame ones, with some missing. The repertoire holds some 27,000 clones, with roughly three quarters as singletons. Sequencing was performed on unsorted PBMCs, taken 2.1 years after starting antiretroviral therapy. These TCRs come from a man aged 30-40 years with HIV.

The chain has TRBV7-9 and TRBJ1-3; weak D call: TRBD1 (6 bases). The V end was cut by 4 bases, the J end by 2 bases, with 9 bases between. The CDR3 contains 14 residues. In germline, CDR1 is SEHNR, CDR2 FQNEAQ (reference sequence). CDR3: CASSSSGAGNTIYF. The CDR3 bases are TGTGCCAGCAGCTCCTCAGGGGCTGGAAACACCATATATTTT.

The CDR3 loop reads CASSQGRYEQYF. CDR3 bases: TGTGCCAGCAGCCAGGGCCGCTACGAGCAGTACTTC. This chain joins TRBV27 and TRBJ2-7; TRBD1 is a possible D gene (5 bases). Germline assignment: CDR1 MNHEY and CDR2 SMNVEV (reference sequence). CDR3 size: 12 residues. V lost 6 bases and J 3 bases, leaving 9 bases between the germline ends.

V is TRBV5-4 and J is TRBJ2-7; 10 bases agree with TRBD1. The germline V gene encodes CDR1 SGHNT and CDR2 YYREEE (reference sequence). This CDR3 has 15 amino acids. After removal of 4 bases from V and 5 bases from J, the junction contained 9 bases not matched to a gene. CDR3 in amino acids: CASSPTGTGAHEQYF. The CDR3 DNA is TGTGCCAGCAGCCCGACCGGGACAGGGGCCCACGAGCAGTACTTC.

The V and J genes are TRBV29-1 and TRBJ2-1; D is uncertain. The CDR3 spans 13 residues. CDR1 and CDR2 from the germline V gene are SQVTM and ANQGSEA. Trimming took 3 bases from V and 8 from J, leaving 14 bases between them. CDR3 nucleotides: TGCAGCGTTGATGGCTATCGCGGCGATGAGCAGTTCTTC. Protein product: CSVDGYRGDEQFF.

The rearrangement joins TRBV7-9 to TRBJ1-2; D is undetermined. The germline V gene has CDR1 SEHNR and CDR2 FQNEAQ (reference sequence). Between the trimmed V and J ends, which lost 5 bases and 6 bases, there was a span of 16 bases. The CDR3 extends over 14 amino acids. The CDR3: CASSPPIGEDGYTF. CDR3 coding DNA: TGTGCCAGCAGCCCCCCTATCGGGGAAGATGGCTACACCTTC.

The V and J genes are TRBV5-1 and TRBJ1-1; perhaps TRBD1 as D (5 bases). This CDR3 contains 17 residues. Germline lookup yields CDR1 SGHRS and CDR2 YFSETQ. Trimming stripped 3 bases from V and 1 base from J, with 19 bases between. The CDR3 bases are TGCGCCAGCAGCTGGACAACCAATGCGTATGAGAACACTGAAGCTTTCTTT. Translating gives CASSWTTNAYENTEAFF.

The chain uses TRBV6-5 and TRBJ2-5, with 9 bases lining up with TRBD2. Trimming removed 4 bases from V and 4 bases from J; junction bases left unmatched: 10. The CDR3 loop spans 16 amino acids. Germline V gene sequence: CDR1 MNHEY, CDR2 SVGAGI. The CDR3 nucleotides are TGTGCCAGCAGTTTCTCCGGGACTAGCATATTAGAGACCCAGTACTTC. It encodes CASSFSGTSILETQYF.

This clone appeared once. Other DNA sequences in this sample translate to the same CDR3. The J gene is TRBJ2-2, the V gene TRBV11-2, with D unclear. This CDR3 is built from 17 residues. Germline-derived CDR1 and CDR2 are SGHAT and FQNNGV. Trimming shortened V by 1 base and J by 1 base, and 13 bases separated the two germline ends. CDR3: CASSLVTAYLNTGELFF. For the CDR3, the DNA is TGTGCCAGCAGCTTAGTGACGGCGTATCTGAACACCGGGGAGCTGTTTTTT.

This clone was detected only a few times. The rearrangement joins TRBV2 to TRBJ2-7; D gene uncertain. Germline CDR1 reads SNHLY; CDR2 reads FYNNEI. The CDR3 runs 12 residues. The V end lost 4 bases, the J end lost 4 bases, and 8 bases lay between the germline ends. The CDR3 DNA is TGTGCCAGCAGTGGCACTCAATACGAGCAGTACTTC. It is translated as CASSGTQYEQYF.

The chain recombines TRBV7-9 with TRBJ1-6; TRBD1 matches at 8 bases. Germline CDR1 is SEHNR and CDR2 is FQNEAQ (reference sequence). CDR3 length: 15 residues. Trimming cost V 3 bases and J 7 bases; bases outside gene matches: 5. CDR3 loop: CASSFGQGVNSPLHF. The CDR3 nucleotides are TGTGCCAGCAGCTTCGGACAGGGAGTCAATTCACCCCTCCACTTT.

This chain's CDR3 is CASSRLAGLYEQYF. CDR3 coding DNA: TGTGCCAGCAGCCGACTAGCGGGATTGTACGAGCAGTACTTC. This chain joins TRBV9 and TRBJ2-7, with TRBD2 identical over 11 bases. V trimming: 4 bases; J trimming: 4 bases; junction bases outside the gene matches: 4. The CDR3 loop spans 14 amino acids. From germline, CDR1 is SGDLS and CDR2 YYNGEE.